This T cell receptor beta chain is drawn from a study of early T cells in non-severe SARS-CoV-2 infection. Researchers attached unique molecular identifiers to individual cDNA molecules. TCRdb processed the 5' RACE reads anew with MiXCR; each CDR3 protein has one entry. The sample includes tens of thousands of distinct CDR3 sequences, around 13% of them seen just once. Findings and caveats of the study: Private and CD4 specificities were missed by VDJdb matching, which favored anti-spike CD8 responses.

Trimming took 8 bases from V and 5 from J, leaving 12 bases between them. CDR3 length: 11 amino acids. Germline loops: CDR1 DFQATT, CDR2 SNEGSKA (reference sequence). This clonotype was seen a few times. Its antigen is not known. The clonotype was recovered from an adult who was a healthcare worker with PCR-confirmed SARS-CoV-2 infection or an uninfected control (not recorded which). The gene calls are TRBV20-1 and TRBJ1-1, with D unresolved. The sample was whole blood, taken at baseline. The CDR3, as DNA: TGCAGTCGGGCCCGCACTACTGAAGCTTTCTTT. Amino acid sequence: CSRARTTEAFF.